This T cell receptor (beta chain) derives from a study of blood T cell repertoires in COVID-19. Study summary: Samples taken during acute and convalescent COVID-19 were collected in the United States, Italy and Spain. PBMCs, B-cell-depleted T cells, or T cells provided the cDNA or gDNA that made up the material.

This clone appeared a few times. Original processing methods: Counts of nucleated cells, estimated from reference gene primer amplification, were obtained. Profiling relied on immunoSEQ multiplex PCR, and the TCRdb table lists in-frame clones only, not all of them. The V and J calls and clone size were taken over from that table, and D and trimming were inferred from the DNA. The table lists tens of thousands of clones, 81% of them singletons. The TCR originated in a woman in her seventies with acute or convalescent COVID-19. The material sequenced was peripheral blood.

The CDR3 here is CASSTGLDSPLHF. In nucleotides, the CDR3 is TGTGCCAGCAGCACAGGGTTGGATTCACCCCTCCACTTT. V and J are TRBV11-3 and TRBJ1-6, with D maybe TRBD1 (6 bases). The CDR3 has 13 amino acids. CDR1 SGHNT and CDR2 YENEEA come from the germline V gene. V was shortened by 5 bases and J by 8 bases, with 10 bases between the two germline ends. The full variable domain, in which reference TRBV11-3 and TRBJ1-6 provide the parts outside the CDR3, is EAGVVQSPRYKIIEKKQPVAFWCNPISGHNTLYWYLQNLGQGPELLIRYENEEAVDDSQLPKDRFSAERLKGVDSTLKIQPAELGDSAVYLCASSTGLDSPLHFGNGTRLTVT.